The rows below give T cell receptor beta chains drawn from one sample of a study of blood T cell repertoires in COVID-19. Here immunoSEQ multiplex PCR was the method, and the copy in TCRdb shows in-frame clones only, minus some. Here the sample spans roughly 260,000 clones, around 92% being singletons. The sequenced sample was peripheral blood. The receptors were gathered from a person aged 18 to 35 with COVID-19, enrolled during active disease. Each CDR3 is given with its conserved first and last residue. D genes are given only for firm matches. For some rows the clone size is stated as once, few or many, or as a class when expanded; others skip it.

d_call clone_size j_call v_call cdr3_aa cdr3_nt
TRBD2 . TRBJ2-3 TRBV9 CASSDPVASGNADTQYF TGTGCCAGCAGCGACCCCGTGGCTAGCGGGAACGCAGATACGCAGTATTTT
. few TRBJ1-2 TRBV10-3 CAISRLKDGYTF TGTGCCATCAGCAGACTAAAGGATGGCTACACCTTC
. . TRBJ1-5 TRBV19 CASSIVWQSNQPQHF TGTGCCAGTAGTATTGTCTGGCAGAGCAATCAGCCCCAGCATTTT
. . TRBJ1-1 TRBV5-1 CASSLSRLNTEAFF TGCGCCAGCAGCTTGTCGCGGCTGAACACTGAAGCTTTCTTT
TRBD1 . TRBJ1-2 TRBV19 CASSPNPRTGGYGYTF TGTGCCAGTAGTCCCAATCCCCGGACAGGGGGCTATGGCTACACCTTC
TRBD2 . TRBJ2-3 TRBV28 CASRSGTRGGDTQYF TGTGCCAGCAGATCCGGGACTAGGGGGGGGGATACGCAGTATTTT
TRBD2 . TRBJ2-7 TRBV5-1 CASSLTSGSSGEQYF TGCGCCAGCAGCTTGACTAGCGGGAGCTCGGGCGAGCAGTACTTC
TRBD1 . TRBJ2-7 TRBV27 CASGMTGGSYEQYF TGTGCCAGCGGGATGACAGGGGGTTCCTACGAGCAGTACTTC
TRBD2 . TRBJ2-3 TRBV25-1 CASSESRERQDTQYF TGTGCCAGCAGTGAATCGCGGGAGCGTCAAGATACGCAGTATTTT
. . TRBJ1-3 TRBV4-3 CASSQKGGNTIYF TGCGCCAGCAGCCAAAAGGGGGGAAACACCATATATTTT
. few TRBJ1-6 TRBV25-1 CASSGMGGGSPLHF TGTGCCAGCAGTGGCATGGGGGGGGGTTCACCCCTCCACTTT
. . TRBJ2-3 TRBV6-1 CASSEGSGLLRDTADTQYF TGTGCCAGCAGTGAAGGATCCGGTCTACTGCGGGATACCGCAGATACGCAGTATTTT
. . TRBJ1-5 TRBV12-3/TRBV12-4 CASSRQIQPQHF TGTGCCAGCAGCAGACAGATTCAGCCCCAGCATTTT
TRBD2 . TRBJ2-7 TRBV28 CASSFGRARYEQYF TGTGCCAGCAGTTTTGGGAGGGCAAGATACGAGCAGTACTTC
. . TRBJ1-4 TRBV18 CASSSSTATDEKLFF TGTGCCAGCTCATCCTCGACAGCGACGGATGAAAAACTGTTTTTT
TRBD2 . TRBJ2-1 TRBV29-1 CSVEDFQRERNEQFF TGCAGCGTTGAAGATTTCCAGCGGGAGCGCAATGAGCAGTTCTTC
TRBD1 . TRBJ1-4 TRBV28 CASSSSGTGGEKLFF TGTGCCAGCAGTTCATCCGGGACAGGGGGAGAAAAACTGTTTTTT
TRBD2 . TRBJ2-1 TRBV4-1 CASSHGLAGASYNEQFF TGCGCCAGCAGCCATGGACTAGCGGGAGCAAGCTACAATGAGCAGTTCTTC
. . TRBJ1-1 TRBV30 CAWSHEWGAYGATEAFF TGTGCCTGGAGTCATGAGTGGGGCGCTTATGGGGCCACTGAAGCTTTCTTT
. . TRBJ1-5 TRBV6-1 CASGGSNQPQHF TGTGCCAGCGGGGGGTCCAATCAGCCCCAGCATTTT
TRBD1 . TRBJ1-2 TRBV6-6 CASSPGQGSGYTF TGTGCCAGCAGTCCCGGACAGGGAAGTGGCTACACCTTC
. . TRBJ1-5 TRBV6-1 CASSDRRGNQPQHF TGTGCCAGCAGTGATCGGAGGGGCAATCAGCCCCAGCATTTT
TRBD1 . TRBJ1-4 TRBV6-6 CASTHGRTGEQKLFF TGTGCCAGCACCCACGGTAGGACAGGGGAACAAAAACTGTTTTTT
TRBD2 . TRBJ2-7 TRBV19 CASSRGLAGNPGTYEQYF TGTGCCAGTAGTAGGGGACTAGCGGGGAACCCGGGGACCTACGAGCAGTACTTC
. . TRBJ2-5 TRBV5-4 CASSLDPSGETQYF TGTGCCAGCAGCTTGGACCCCTCGGGAGAGACCCAGTACTTC
TRBD1 . TRBJ1-2 TRBV28 CASLQGAYYGYTF TGTGCCAGCTTACAGGGGGCTTACTATGGCTACACCTTC
TRBD1 . TRBJ2-1 TRBV6-5 CASSYSTGSSYNEQFF TGTGCCAGCAGTTACTCGACAGGGAGTTCCTACAATGAGCAGTTCTTC
. . TRBJ2-3 TRBV29-1 CSVGGTLTDTQYF TGCAGCGTAGGCGGGACCCTCACAGATACGCAGTATTTT
TRBD2 . TRBJ2-2 TRBV7-2 CASSLWEGTGELFF TGTGCCAGCAGCTTATGGGAGGGCACCGGGGAGCTGTTTTTT
. . TRBJ1-1 TRBV6-1 CASSEHSPGPGGDTEAFF TGTGCCAGCAGTGAACATTCTCCGGGACCGGGGGGGGACACTGAAGCTTTCTTT
. . TRBJ1-1 TRBV7-2 CASSLLVHTEAFF TGTGCCAGCAGCTTATTAGTCCACACTGAAGCTTTCTTT
TRBD2 once TRBJ2-2 TRBV7-9 CASSGLAGSGNTGELFF TGTGCCAGCAGCGGGCTAGCGGGATCGGGTAACACCGGGGAGCTGTTTTTT
. . TRBJ2-1 TRBV25-1 CASSAVRAGGPDHNEQFF TGTGCCAGCAGTGCGGTGAGGGCTGGAGGGCCAGATCACAATGAGCAGTTCTTC
TRBD2 once TRBJ2-3 TRBV7-2 CASSLERLAGRQDTQYF TGTGCCAGCAGCTTAGAGAGGCTAGCGGGTCGACAGGATACGCAGTATTTT
TRBD1 once TRBJ2-2 TRBV7-9 CASSKDQGAGELFF TGTGCCAGCAGCAAGGACCAGGGGGCCGGGGAGCTGTTTTTT
. . TRBJ2-7 TRBV29-1 CSVPGTRPYEQYF TGCAGCGTTCCGGGAACCCGCCCCTACGAGCAGTACTTC
. . TRBJ1-6 TRBV4-1 CASSQDEGVNSPLHF TGCGCCAGCAGCCAAGACGAAGGGGTAAATTCACCCCTCCACTTT
. . TRBJ2-5 TRBV10-3 CAIRVHSAVQETQYF TGTGCCATCAGGGTTCATTCTGCGGTCCAAGAGACCCAGTACTTC
. once TRBJ2-7 TRBV27 CASSLSHGGAFEQYF TGTGCCAGCAGTTTATCCCACGGTGGGGCCTTCGAGCAGTACTTC
. once TRBJ2-1 TRBV18 CASSTEFRTVGVVEQFF TGTGCCAGCTCAACCGAGTTTAGGACAGTAGGGGTTGTTGAGCAGTTCTTC
TRBD1 . TRBJ1-2 TRBV5-1 CASSPVPGQGAKGYTF TGCGCCAGCAGCCCGGTCCCGGGACAGGGGGCTAAGGGCTACACCTTC
. . TRBJ2-5 TRBV7-2 CASSSPATRRETQYF TGTGCCAGCAGCTCACCTGCGACGAGGCGAGAGACCCAGTACTTC
. . TRBJ1-5 TRBV6-2/TRBV6-3 CASSPRQSHSGQPQHF TGTGCCAGCAGTCCCCGACAGTCACATAGCGGGCAGCCCCAGCATTTT
TRBD2 . TRBJ2-3 TRBV9 CASSVADFLAGGTDTQYF TGTGCCAGCAGCGTAGCCGACTTTCTAGCGGGAGGGACAGATACGCAGTATTTT
TRBD2 . TRBJ2-1 TRBV5-6 CASSPGPTGLLAGADEQFF TGTGCCAGCAGCCCAGGACCGACAGGGTTACTAGCGGGAGCCGATGAGCAGTTCTTC
TRBD1 . TRBJ1-1 TRBV29-1 CSVGQGWGMNTEAFF TGCAGCGTCGGACAGGGATGGGGAATGAACACTGAAGCTTTCTTT
. few TRBJ2-1 TRBV27 CASSLAHEQFF TGTGCCAGCTCGTTAGCTCATGAGCAGTTCTTC
. . TRBJ1-1 TRBV7-9 CASSPAGNTEAFF TGTGCCAGCAGCCCAGCGGGGAACACTGAAGCTTTCTTT
TRBD2 once TRBJ2-7 TRBV5-1 CASSYGSGSYEQYF TGCGCCAGCAGCTATGGTAGCGGGAGCTACGAGCAGTACTTC
TRBD1 . TRBJ2-7 TRBV28 CASSSGGYYEQYF TGTGCCAGCAGTTCAGGGGGCTACTACGAGCAGTACTTC